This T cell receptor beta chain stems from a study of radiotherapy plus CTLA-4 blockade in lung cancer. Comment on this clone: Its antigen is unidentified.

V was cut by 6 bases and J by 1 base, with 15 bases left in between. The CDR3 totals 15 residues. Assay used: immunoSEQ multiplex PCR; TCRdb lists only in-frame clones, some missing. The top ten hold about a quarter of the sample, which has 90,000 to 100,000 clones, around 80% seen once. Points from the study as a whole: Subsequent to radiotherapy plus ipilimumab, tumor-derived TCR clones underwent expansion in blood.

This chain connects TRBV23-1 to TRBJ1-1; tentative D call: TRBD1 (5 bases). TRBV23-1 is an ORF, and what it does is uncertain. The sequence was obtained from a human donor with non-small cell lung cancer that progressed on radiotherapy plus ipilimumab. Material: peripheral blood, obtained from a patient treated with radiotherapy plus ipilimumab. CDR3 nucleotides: TGCGCCAGCAGCCCAATGCTCACAGGGAACACTGAAGCTTTCTTT. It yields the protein CASSPMLTGNTEAFF.